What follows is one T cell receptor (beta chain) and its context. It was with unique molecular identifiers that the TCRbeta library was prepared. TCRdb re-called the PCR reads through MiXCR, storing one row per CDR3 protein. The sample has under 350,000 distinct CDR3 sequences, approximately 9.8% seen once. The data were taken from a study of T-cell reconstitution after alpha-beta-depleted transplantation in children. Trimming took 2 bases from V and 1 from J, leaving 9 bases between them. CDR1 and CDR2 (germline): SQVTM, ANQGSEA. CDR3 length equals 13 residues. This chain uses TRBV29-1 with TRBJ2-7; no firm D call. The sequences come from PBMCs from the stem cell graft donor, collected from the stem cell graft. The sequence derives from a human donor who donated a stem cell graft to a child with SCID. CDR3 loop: CSVELANSYEQYF. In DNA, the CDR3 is TGCAGCGTTGAACTGGCCAATTCCTACGAGCAGTACTTC.